What follows are 17 T cell receptor beta chains derived from one specimen sequenced in a study of tumor-infiltrating lymphocytes in oesophageal squamous cell carcinoma. TCRdb independently ran MiXCR on the PCR reads; one entry per CDR3 protein. The sample yields under 25,000 distinct CDR3 sequences, around 40% seen once. Sequences were obtained from blood. These TCRs come from a male donor with esophageal squamous cell carcinoma.

The chain combines TRBV12-3 or TRBV12-4 with TRBJ2-1; the match to TRBD2 covers 12 bases. The CDR3 spans 16 residues. The V segment lost 5 bases and the J segment 6 bases; nucleotides outside the gene matches: 8. CDR3 sequence (DNA): TGTGCCAGCAGTCTCCATCCTAGCGGGGGGGGCAATGAGCAGTTCTTC. Its protein product is CASSLHPSGGGNEQFF.

This clonotype was seen ten or more times. The chain couples TRBV24-1 to TRBJ2-4; 10 positions match TRBD1. Looked up from germline, CDR1 is KGHDR and CDR2 is SFDVKD. The CDR3 runs 15 residues. The ends lost 3 bases at V and 6 bases at J; junction bases unmatched: 4. DNA for the CDR3: TGTGCCACCAGTGATGCGGGACAGGGGTTAAACATTCAGTACTTC. Translated: CATSDAGQGLNIQYF.

This chain uses TRBV11-3 with TRBJ2-7, with D maybe TRBD1 (5 bases). The last part of the DNA fits TRBJ2-5 better; the J call may be wrong. Germline-derived CDR1 and CDR2 are SGHNT and YENEEA. The CDR3 is 15 amino acids. The CDR3 bases are TGTGCCAGCAGCTTAAGGCAGGGATGGGAAGAGACCCAGTACTTC. As protein: CASSLRQGWEETQYF.

This clonotype was seen more than once but under ten times. In DNA form, the CDR3 reads TGCGCCAGCAGCCAAATCTCCCTCCGGGACAGGATCGACGAGCAGTACTTC. Translation: CASSQISLRDRIDEQYF. The chain is built from TRBV4-1 and TRBJ2-7; 8 positions agree with TRBD1. This CDR3 spans 17 amino acids. The germline CDR1 and CDR2 sequences are MGHRA and YSYEKL. The junction had 14 bases not matched to a gene; V was cut back by 2 bases and J by 5 bases.

This clonotype has only a few counts. The chain uses TRBV7-8 and TRBJ2-5; possibly TRBD1 for D (6 bases). The DNA end is a closer match to TRBJ2-1, so the J assignment may be wrong. The CDR3 has 15 amino acids. Germline V gives CDR1 SGHVS, CDR2 FQNEAQ. CDR3 residues: CASSGRGSSYNEQFF. The CDR3 DNA is TGTGCCAGCAGCGGCAGGGGATCCTCCTACAATGAGCAGTTCTTC.

The table lists this clonotype with many counts. The chain is built from TRBV5-6 and TRBJ2-2; 8 bases map to TRBD1. Germline V gene sequence: CDR1 SGHDT, CDR2 YYEEEE. V gave up 2 bases and J gave up 2 bases; unmatched junction bases: 5. CDR3 length: 16 residues. The CDR3 protein is CASSFGQGANTGELFF. The CDR3 bases are TGTGCCAGCAGCTTCGGCCAGGGGGCTAACACCGGGGAGCTGTTTTTT.

The chain joins TRBV7-6 to TRBJ1-6; TRBD1 agrees at 9 bases. Germline V gives CDR1 SGHVS, CDR2 FNYEAQ. The CDR3 spans 15 residues. V lost 4 bases, J lost 10 bases, and 8 bases stayed unmatched. The CDR3 nucleotides are TGTGCCAGCAGCTCAGGACAGGGGAGTACGTCACCCCTCCACTTT. Amino acid sequence: CASSSGQGSTSPLHF. Full variable domain (remainder filled in from reference TRBV7-6 and TRBJ1-6): GAGVSQSPRYKVTKRGQDVALRCDPISGHVSLYWYRQALGQGPEFLTYFNYEAQQDKSGLPNDRFSAERPEGSISTLTIQRTEQRDSAMYRCASSSGQGSTSPLHFGNGTRLTVT.

This clonotype was seen repeatedly, ten times or more. The chain combines TRBV10-2 with TRBJ2-3, with 10 bases that match TRBD1. The V gene end was trimmed by 0 bases and the J gene end by 5 bases; junction bases not matched to a gene: 8. CDR3 length: 17 amino acids. Germline CDR1 reads WSHSY; CDR2 reads SAAADI. The CDR3 protein is CASSESYIRDRGDTQYF. CDR3 bases: TGCGCCAGCAGTGAGTCTTATATCCGGGACAGGGGAGATACGCAGTATTTT.

The chain uses TRBV6-5 and TRBJ2-5; D gene uncertain. The last part of the DNA fits TRBJ2-7 better; the J call may be wrong. The CDR3 spans 14 residues. CDR1 and CDR2 from the germline V gene are MNHEY and SVGAGI. CDR3 protein: CASSQTSSSYEQYF. For the CDR3, the DNA is TGTGCCAGCAGCCAAACTTCGAGCTCCTACGAGCAGTACTTC.

In regard to this clonotype: One junction end disagrees with the germline gene, perhaps due to a read error. The V gene is TRBV7-3, the J gene TRBJ2-5; D is undetermined. The closer fit of TRBJ2-1 to the DNA end suggests the J call may be wrong. Germline-derived CDR1 and CDR2 are SGHTA and FQGTGA. The CDR3 has 13 residues. CDR3 DNA sequence: TGTTCCAGCAGTTCCTCTGGCCTACCACAGCAGTTCTTC. It codes for CSSSSSGLPQQFF.

This clonotype was observed at least ten times. The gene calls are TRBV6-1 and TRBJ2-1; 16 bases agree with TRBD2. V was pared by 3 bases and J by 11 bases, with 4 bases of the junction left unmatched. Germline CDR1 is MNHNS and CDR2 is SASEGT. The CDR3 length is 15 residues. The CDR3 loop reads CASSEGTSGRGKQFF. The DNA for the CDR3 is TGTGCCAGCAGTGAGGGGACTAGCGGGAGGGGGAAGCAGTTCTTC.

A note on this clonotype: The CDR3 does not end in the conserved phenylalanine or tryptophan, so this is likely a read error. The DNA is omitted, as the CDR3 cannot be located on it reliably, and the CDR3 follows TCRdb's listing. V gene TRBV6-1 combines with J gene TRBJ2-5; TRBD1 is taken as the D call from the table, unchecked against the DNA. A total of 16 residues make up the CDR3, ends included. Germline loops: CDR1 MNHNS, CDR2 SASEGT. The CDR3 protein is CASSGGQGNSPLHFGN.

This clonotype was recorded many times. The gene calls are TRBV10-3 and TRBJ1-5; TRBD1 agrees at 9 bases. This CDR3 is 15 amino acids long. Germline V gene data show CDR1 as ENHRY and CDR2 as SYGVKD. J lost 4 bases, V lost 3 bases, and 4 bases had no gene match. The CDR3 reads CAISEQGAGNQPQHF. The CDR3 DNA reads as TGTGCCATCAGTGAACAGGGGGCTGGAAATCAGCCCCAGCATTTT.

This clonotype was seen repeatedly, ten times or more. This chain uses TRBV6-1 with TRBJ2-1; D gene unclear. The J call may be faulty, since TRBJ2-7 better matches the DNA end. Germline V lookup: CDR1 MNHNS, CDR2 SASEGT. CDR3 length equals 15 residues. This CDR3 is CASSVERSSSYEQYF. Here the CDR3 DNA reads TGTGCCAGCAGTGTAGAGCGATCAAGCTCCTACGAGCAGTACTTC.

In this sample, this clonotype is medium-sized. The rearrangement links TRBV7-9 to TRBJ2-7; TRBD1 is a possible D gene (6 bases). The CDR3 sequence is 17 residues long. Trimming took off 8 bases at V and 6 bases at J, with 29 bases between the two ends. Looked up from germline, CDR1 is SEHNR and CDR2 is FQNEAQ (reference sequence). Written as DNA, the CDR3 is TGTGCCAGCGCTGGAGCCCGGACAGAAAAACCTGGGAGCGAGCAGTACTTC. Amino acid sequence: CASAGARTEKPGSEQYF.

This clonotype turned up a few times. The genes are TRBV7-2 and TRBJ1-1; D may be TRBD1 (5 bases). This CDR3 is built from 16 residues. Trimming left V 2 bases short and J 1 base short, with 14 bases between. Germline V gene data show CDR1 as SGHTA and CDR2 as FQGNSA. The CDR3 sequence: CASSLSVGQGNTEAFF. CDR3 coding DNA: TGTGCCAGCAGCTTATCAGTTGGTCAGGGGAACACTGAAGCTTTCTTT.

This clonotype has ten or more counts. This chain connects TRBV5-4 to TRBJ2-2; unclear D gene. V was cut by 7 bases and J by 7 bases, with 8 bases left in between. The CDR3 contains 11 residues. From germline, CDR1 is SGHNT and CDR2 YYREEE (reference sequence). CDR3 amino acids: CASGYNGELFF. CDR3 nucleotide sequence: TGTGCCAGCGGCTACAACGGGGAGCTGTTTTTT.